This T cell receptor (beta chain) is drawn from a study of shared clonotypes between healthy human individuals. V lost 1 base, J lost 6 bases, and 24 bases lay in between. CDR1 and CDR2 from the germline V gene are SGHAT and FQNNGV. The CDR3 extends over 19 amino acids. Authors' processing steps: Filtering of immunoSEQ junctional sequences could not match full-length read filtering. Method: immunoSEQ multiplex PCR; TCRdb's copy keeps in-frame clones and lacks some. V, J and clone size are those of that table, while D and trimming were read from the DNA. This sample has around 2,000,000 clones, with over 85% found just once.

The sequence came from a man aged 18 to 29 in good health. This rearrangement joins TRBV11-2 to TRBJ2-2; no clear D. Material for sequencing was naive CD4+ T cells sorted from blood. Subset of the sample: CD45RA+ positively selected. CDR3 protein: CASSLVTSGLGKWSGELFF. The CDR3 DNA is TGTGCCAGCAGCTTAGTTACGTCAGGTTTGGGGAAGTGGTCCGGGGAGCTGTTTTTT. The full variable domain, its missing parts supplied by reference TRBV11-2 and TRBJ2-2, is EAGVAQSPRYKIIEKRQSVAFWCNPISGHATLYWYQQILGQGPKLLIQFQNNGVVDDSQLPKDRFSAERLKGVDSTLKIQPAKLEDSAVYLCASSLVTSGLGKWSGELFFGEGSRLTVL.